The 7 T cell receptor beta chains reported below all come from one sample, sequenced in a study of blood T cell repertoires in COVID-19. Some clones are missing from TCRdb's copy, which holds only in-frame ones; the method was immunoSEQ multiplex PCR. This sample yields tens of thousands of clones, of which around nine tenths are seen a single time; roughly 18% belongs to the top ten. Sequencing input: peripheral blood. The receptors here all came from a man aged 65-85 years with acute or convalescent COVID-19.

J is TRBJ1-4 and V is TRBV2; 7 positions match TRBD1. CDR1 is SNHLY and CDR2 is FYNNEI in the germline V gene. CDR3 size: 15 residues. The V gene end was trimmed by 3 bases and the J gene end by 2 bases; junction bases not matched to a gene: 3. The CDR3 reads CASSELTGTNEKLFF. In nucleotides, the CDR3 is TGTGCCAGCAGTGAGTTGACAGGGACTAATGAAAAACTGTTTTTT.

The chain is built from TRBV7-9 and TRBJ2-5; 8 bases agree with TRBD2. Germline V lookup: CDR1 SEHNR, CDR2 FQNEAQ (reference sequence). The length of the CDR3 is 15 residues. V trimming: 4 bases; J trimming: 0 bases; junction bases outside the gene matches: 4. CDR3 in amino acids: CASSSEREYQETQYF. In nucleotides, the CDR3 is TGTGCCAGCAGCTCCGAGCGGGAGTACCAAGAGACCCAGTACTTC.

The CDR3 protein is CASSQGWGGNTGELFF. CDR3 DNA: TGTGCCAGCAGCCAAGGATGGGGGGGAAACACCGGGGAGCTGTTTTTT. The V call is TRBV3-1 (or the pseudogene TRBV3-2), the J call TRBJ2-2; TRBD2 matches 7 bases. The CDR3 covers 16 residues. Germline V gives CDR1 LGHDT, CDR2 YNNKEL (reference sequence). Trimming removed 1 base from V and 2 bases from J; junction bases left unmatched: 4.

The J gene is TRBJ1-5, the V gene TRBV27; the match to TRBD1 covers 9 bases. V shed 6 bases, J shed 5 bases, and the junction held 5 bases outside the gene matches. Germline V gene lookup returns CDR1 MNHEY and CDR2 SMNVEV (reference sequence). The CDR3 is 14 residues long. The CDR3 protein is CASRKTGGDQPQHF. The DNA for the CDR3 is TGTGCCAGCAGGAAGACAGGGGGGGATCAGCCCCAGCATTTT.

The chain links TRBV21-1 to TRBJ2-5; the table's D call, TRBD1, was not checked against the DNA. TRBV21-1 is described as a pseudogene. The CDR3 contains 16 residues. The CDR3 nucleotides read TGTGCCAGCAGCATCCGGACAGGGGGCTTTCAAGAGACCCAGTACTTC. Its protein product is CASSIRTGGFQETQYF.

The V and J genes are TRBV10-3 and TRBJ1-1, with a tentative D call TRBD1 (5 bases). V was shortened by 10 bases and J by 5 bases, with 20 bases between the two germline ends. Germline-derived CDR1 and CDR2 are ENHRY and SYGVKD. The CDR3 loop spans 14 amino acids. The chain's CDR3 is CATGRGDQSTEAFF. For the CDR3, the DNA is TGTGCCACCGGGCGGGGCGACCAGAGTACTGAAGCTTTCTTT.

V usage is TRBV4-1 and J usage is TRBJ1-1, with D hard to call. Germline V gene sequence: CDR1 MGHRA, CDR2 YSYEKL. The CDR3 is 15 amino acids. V lost 1 base and J lost 5, with 14 bases in between. The CDR3 region is CASSQGQARRTEAFF. DNA of the CDR3: TGCGCCAGCAGCCAAGGGCAGGCCAGGAGGACTGAAGCTTTCTTT.